This T cell receptor (beta chain) was recovered during a study of T cell repertoires in cytomegalovirus infection. Overall study context: Well-studied HLA-B-restricted CMV epitopes were used in the study alongside recently identified HLA-C-restricted ones. Public TCR beta signatures were indicative of both CMV infection and a matching HLA type.

Notes on the study in general: Carriage of CMV together with the relevant HLA was identifiable through cumulative public TCR beta family frequency.

In regard to this clonotype: Its antigen is still unknown.

One entry per CDR3 protein results from TCRdb running MiXCR on the reads. This table holds 650,000 to 900,000 distinct CDR3 sequences, almost 30% found once. Specimen: cultured CD8+ T cells from PBMCs, collected from culture after CMV antigen stimulation. The receptor was isolated from a human donor in good health (CMV status not recorded). Some clones in this sample may be carry-over from other donors' samples.

The CDR3 is CASSVGRGGDYNEQFF. The CDR3 coding sequence is TGTGCCAGCAGCGTAGGGCGGGGGGGCGATTACAATGAGCAGTTCTTC. V and J are TRBV7-3 and TRBJ2-1; 9 bases agree with TRBD2. Looked up from germline, CDR1 is SGHTA and CDR2 is FQGTGA. With 5 bases clipped from V and 4 bases from J, the junction kept 9 bases outside the gene matches. This CDR3 is built from 16 residues.